This T cell receptor beta chain was sequenced for a study of blood T cells in healthy people across ages. General observations from the study: Comparison with aged donors showed that long-lived donors had more naive CD4+ cells and higher diversity.

In germline, CDR1 is MGHRA, CDR2 YSYEKL. The J segment lost 6 bases and the V segment lost 2 bases, leaving 7 bases of the junction unmatched. The CDR3 is 16 amino acids. This clonotype came up many times. No antigen is known for it. Sample donors were healthy Caucasian individuals that came from Russia, aged 6 to 90. It was with a sample-barcoded 5' primer and a J-beta primer mix that a second PCR of about 6 to 12 cycles was run. A single record per CDR3 protein comes from TCRdb applying MiXCR to the 5' RACE reads. This table has around 650,000 distinct CDR3 sequences, roughly 30% appearing once. Specimen: blood. V usage is TRBV4-1 and J usage is TRBJ2-1; 10 positions agree with TRBD1. This sequence was found in a woman aged 80 or older in good health. The CDR3 coding sequence is TGCGCCAGCAGCCAAACCGGGACAGGGGCAGGCAATGAGCAGTTCTTC. Translating it yields CASSQTGTGAGNEQFF.